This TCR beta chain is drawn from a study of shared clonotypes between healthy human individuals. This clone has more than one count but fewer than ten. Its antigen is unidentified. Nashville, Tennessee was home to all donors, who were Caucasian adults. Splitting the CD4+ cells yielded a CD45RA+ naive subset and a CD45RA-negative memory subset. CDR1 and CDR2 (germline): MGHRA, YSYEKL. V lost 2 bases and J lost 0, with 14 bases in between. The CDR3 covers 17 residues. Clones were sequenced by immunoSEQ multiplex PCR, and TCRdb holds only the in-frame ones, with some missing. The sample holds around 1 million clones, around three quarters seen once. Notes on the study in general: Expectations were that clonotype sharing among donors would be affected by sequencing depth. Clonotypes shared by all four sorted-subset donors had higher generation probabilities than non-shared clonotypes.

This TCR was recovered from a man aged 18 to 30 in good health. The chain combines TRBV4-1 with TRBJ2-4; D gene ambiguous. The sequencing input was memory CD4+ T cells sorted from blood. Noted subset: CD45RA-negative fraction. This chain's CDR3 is CASSQFDGTLAKNIQYF. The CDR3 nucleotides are TGCGCCAGCAGCCAATTCGACGGAACCTTAGCCAAAAACATTCAGTACTTC.